This T cell receptor beta chain was captured in a study of cytomegalovirus exposure and HLA in healthy donors. PCR used 60 Vbeta primers and 13 Jbeta primers. Method: immunoSEQ multiplex PCR; TCRdb's copy keeps in-frame clones and lacks some. The sample shows 75,000 to 90,000 clones, 75% to 80% of them seen only once. The CDR3 runs 14 residues. V gave up 2 bases and J gave up 0 bases, with 4 bases separating them. Germline V gene lookup returns CDR1 MNHEY and CDR2 SMNVEV (reference sequence). The sequenced sample was PBMCs. This TCR derives from a man aged 35-49 years in good health and CMV-seronegative. J is TRBJ2-2 and V is TRBV27; D is undetermined. The CDR3 spells CASSLITNTGELFF. CDR3 DNA: TGTGCCAGCAGTTTAATAACGAACACCGGGGAGCTGTTTTTT.